The 24 T cell receptor beta chains listed next were all sequenced from one sample in a study of shared clonotypes between healthy human individuals. Assay: immunoSEQ multiplex PCR; the TCRdb copy retains only in-frame clones and omits some. The table lists 2 million to 2.5 million clones, approximately 94% of them singletons. Sequencing used naive CD4+ T cells sorted from blood. Subset described: CD45RA+ positively selected. Source of these receptors: a man aged 18 to 29 in good health.

The CDR3 reads CAISEIIDTGELFF. The CDR3, as DNA: TGTGCCATCAGTGAGATTATTGACACCGGGGAGCTGTTTTTT. The chain joins TRBV10-3 to TRBJ2-2; no clear D gene. V gave up 2 bases and J gave up 3 bases, with 7 bases separating them. This CDR3 spans 14 amino acids. Per germline, CDR1 ENHRY and CDR2 SYGVKD.

This chain links TRBV5-1 with TRBJ1-2; weak D call: TRBD1 (5 bases). The CDR3 totals 13 residues. CDR1 is SGHRS, CDR2 YFSETQ, per germline. V was cut by 9 bases and J by 4 bases, with 16 bases left in between. The CDR3 loop reads CAIATEIVYGYTF. The CDR3 DNA reads as TGCGCCATCGCGACAGAGATCGTCTATGGCTACACCTTC.

V usage is TRBV27 and J usage is TRBJ1-1; D remains ambiguous. Germline V gives CDR1 MNHEY, CDR2 SMNVEV (reference sequence). This CDR3 has 13 amino acids. V lost 4 bases and J lost 3, with 9 bases in between. This CDR3 is CASSSTIDTEAFF. CDR3 nucleotides: TGTGCCAGCAGTTCGACCATTGACACTGAAGCTTTCTTT.

As concerns this clone: In the same sample, other DNA sequences code for this CDR3. The rearrangement joins TRBV7-3 to TRBJ1-1; no clear D. Germline V CDR1 and CDR2: SGHTA, FQGTGA. The V and J ends lost 6 bases and 2 bases respectively, with 13 bases between them. There are 14 residues in the CDR3. This CDR3 reads CASSSGGRNTEAFF. As DNA, the CDR3 is TGTGCCAGCAGTTCAGGAGGCAGAAACACTGAAGCTTTCTTT.

This clone was detected only a few times. J is TRBJ1-6 and V is TRBV27, with D possibly being TRBD1 (5 bases). The CDR3 is 14 residues long. Germline lookup yields CDR1 MNHEY and CDR2 SMNVEV (reference sequence). Trimming cost V 9 bases and J 9 bases, with 18 bases left between them. The CDR3 nucleotides are TGTGCCAGTAACGGAGCAGGGTACCGTTCACCCCTCCACTTT. Residues: CASNGAGYRSPLHF.

V is TRBV29-1 and J is TRBJ2-5; D unresolved. The germline CDR1 and CDR2 sequences are SQVTM and ANQGSEA. The CDR3 has 12 amino acids. Trimming took off 6 bases at V and 5 bases at J, with 13 bases between the two ends. The CDR3 nucleotides are TGCAGCGTGTCCGACATCGGCGAGACCCAGTACTTC. Protein: CSVSDIGETQYF.

In the case of this clone: The sample holds other DNA sequences that translate to the same CDR3. The chain combines TRBV5-8 with TRBJ2-3; D not resolved. V lost 0 bases, J lost 1 base, and 6 bases lay in between. Looked up from germline, CDR1 is SGHTS and CDR2 is YDEGEE. This CDR3 has 14 residues. CDR3 sequence: CASSLDRGTDTQYF. CDR3 DNA: TGTGCCAGCAGCTTGGACCGCGGCACAGATACGCAGTATTTT.

This sequence joins TRBV5-1 and TRBJ1-1; no reliable D call. The CDR3 loop spans 11 amino acids. Germline values: CDR1 SGHRS, CDR2 YFSETQ. Between the trimmed V and J ends, which lost 6 bases and 0 bases, there was a span of 3 bases. CDR3 protein: CASKLNTEAFF. Here the CDR3 DNA reads TGCGCCAGCAAACTGAACACTGAAGCTTTCTTT.

Note on this clone: The sample contains more than one DNA sequence encoding this CDR3. The V call is TRBV30, the J call TRBJ2-2, with unresolved D. Between the trimmed V and J ends, which lost 3 bases and 5 bases, there was a span of 7 bases. Germline-derived CDR1 and CDR2 are GTSNPN and SVGIG (reference sequence). The CDR3 totals 12 residues. CDR3 in amino acids: CAWSPGTGELFF. DNA for the CDR3: TGTGCCTGGAGCCCCGGGACCGGGGAGCTGTTTTTT.

This chain uses TRBV20-1 with TRBJ2-5; D ambiguous. This CDR3 comprises 11 residues. CDR1 DFQATT and CDR2 SNEGSKA come from the germline V gene (reference sequence). Trimming shortened V by 2 bases and J by 3 bases, and 4 bases separated the two germline ends. For the CDR3, the DNA is TGCAGTGCTAGACTAGAAGAGACCCAGTACTTC. Translated, it gives CSARLEETQYF.

This sequence joins TRBV25-1 and TRBJ1-6; D remains ambiguous. CDR1 and CDR2 (germline): MGHDK, SYGVNS. Trimming removed 1 base from V and 6 bases from J, with 13 bases in between. The CDR3 runs 16 residues. The CDR3 sequence is CASSESLSTSNSPLHF. The CDR3 nucleotides are TGTGCCAGCAGTGAATCACTCTCGACGAGTAATTCACCCCTCCACTTT.

This clone was seen once. The CDR3 coding sequence is TGTGCCAGCAGTGACGGGTTACTCGGGGCCAAAAACATTCAGTACTTC. Its protein is CASSDGLLGAKNIQYF. J is TRBJ2-4 and V is TRBV2; D gene uncertain. The CDR3 loop spans 16 amino acids. Per the germline V gene, CDR1 is SNHLY and CDR2 is FYNNEI. The germline V and J ends were trimmed by 3 bases and 1 base, with 13 bases remaining between them. The full variable domain, completed using reference TRBV2 and TRBJ2-4, is EPEVTQTPSHQVTQMGQEVILRCVPISNHLYFYWYRQILGQKVEFLVSFYNNEISEKSEIFDDQFSVERPDGSNFTLKIRSTKLEDSAMYFCASSDGLLGAKNIQYFGAGTRLSVL.

This chain links TRBV18 with TRBJ2-5; D uncertain. Germline V gives CDR1 KGHSH, CDR2 LQKENI. The CDR3 covers 12 residues. Trimming removed 6 bases from V and 5 bases from J, with 10 bases in between. CDR3 DNA: TGTGCCAGCTCTCTCCTCGAGGAGACCCAGTACTTC. Translation gives CASSLLEETQYF.

This chain uses TRBV7-2 with TRBJ2-3; D may correspond to TRBD1 or TRBD2 (6 bases each). The CDR3 length is 14 residues. Trimming left V 1 base short and J 6 bases short, with 11 bases between. Germline CDR1 SGHTA, CDR2 FQGNSA. The CDR3 protein is CASSLVRGPDTQYF. As DNA, the CDR3 is TGTGCCAGCAGCTTAGTTCGGGGGCCGGATACGCAGTATTTT.

This chain uses TRBV18 with TRBJ2-1, with 14 bases that match TRBD2. V lost 0 bases, J lost 3 bases, and 1 base stayed unmatched. This CDR3 has 17 amino acids. The germline gives CDR1 KGHSH, CDR2 LQKENI. The CDR3 loop is CASSPPGLAGDYNEQFF. CDR3 sequence (DNA): TGTGCCAGCTCACCACCGGGACTAGCGGGAGACTACAATGAGCAGTTCTTC.

This CDR3 is CASSPTATTYEQYF. The CDR3 nucleotides are TGTGCCAGCTCACCAACGGCCACCACCTACGAGCAGTACTTC. The V gene is TRBV18, the J gene TRBJ2-7, with D hard to call. CDR3 size: 14 residues. The germline gives CDR1 KGHSH, CDR2 LQKENI. V was pared by 2 bases and J by 2 bases, with 10 bases between.

This chain joins TRBV2 and TRBJ2-5; the match to TRBD1 covers 10 bases. V lost 6 bases, J lost 5 bases, and 3 bases stayed unmatched. From germline, CDR1 is SNHLY and CDR2 FYNNEI. The CDR3 contains 13 residues. The CDR3 DNA is TGTGCCAGCAGGGAGACAGGGGGCGAGACCCAGTACTTC. This codes for CASRETGGETQYF. The variable domain in full, with the rest retrieved from reference TRBV2 and TRBJ2-5, is EPEVTQTPSHQVTQMGQEVILRCVPISNHLYFYWYRQILGQKVEFLVSFYNNEISEKSEIFDDQFSVERPDGSNFTLKIRSTKLEDSAMYFCASRETGGETQYFGPGTRLLVL.

The rearrangement joins TRBV28 to TRBJ1-5; D is undetermined. The CDR3 length is 16 residues. The germline V gene has CDR1 MDHEN and CDR2 SYDVKM. V was pared by 4 bases and J by 7 bases, with 20 bases between. CDR3 loop: CASSSSGRGDGQPQHF. In nucleotides, the CDR3 is TGTGCCAGCAGTTCCTCGGGCCGGGGAGACGGGCAGCCCCAGCATTTT.

The chain is built from TRBV6-1 and TRBJ1-2; D may be TRBD1 (6 bases). The germline gives CDR1 MNHNS, CDR2 SASEGT. The CDR3 extends over 15 amino acids. V lost 0 bases to trimming and J lost 3 bases, with 11 bases between them. The CDR3 reads CASSEAPGADYGYTF. The CDR3 nucleotides read TGTGCCAGCAGTGAAGCGCCGGGGGCTGACTATGGCTACACCTTC.

This clone was observed once. The CDR3 protein is CASSRRGQGDYGYTF. The CDR3 bases are TGTGCCAGTAGTCGCAGGGGGCAGGGGGACTATGGCTACACCTTC. This chain connects TRBV19 to TRBJ1-2, with TRBD1 identical over 8 bases. This CDR3 region has 15 residues. J gave up 3 bases and V 5 bases, and 8 bases lay outside the gene matches. Germline V lookup: CDR1 LNHDA, CDR2 SQIVND (reference sequence).

This chain links TRBV5-1 with TRBJ2-7; perhaps D is TRBD1 or TRBD2 (5 bases each). The germline V gene has CDR1 SGHRS and CDR2 YFSETQ. The CDR3 loop spans 14 amino acids. V was trimmed by 4 bases and J by 0 bases, leaving 11 bases between them. The CDR3 coding sequence is TGCGCCAGCAGCGGACGGGACCTCTCCTACGAGCAGTACTTC. Its protein product is CASSGRDLSYEQYF.

The chain carries TRBV10-1 and TRBJ2-5; a weak D match, TRBD1 (6 bases). CDR3 size: 14 residues. Germline V gene sequence: CDR1 WNHNN, CDR2 SYGVQD (reference sequence). V lost 2 bases to trimming and J lost 3 bases, with 10 bases between them. The CDR3: CASSEDRLEETQYF. In DNA form, the CDR3 reads TGCGCCAGCAGTGAGGACAGGTTGGAAGAGACCCAGTACTTC.

The chain carries TRBV7-2 and TRBJ1-1; D gene uncertain. Trimming left V 3 bases short and J 0 bases short, with 8 bases between. Per the germline V gene, CDR1 is SGHTA and CDR2 is FQGNSA. This CDR3 region has 14 residues. Here the CDR3 DNA reads TGTGCCAGCAGCTTCTCGCAGCTGAACACTGAAGCTTTCTTT. Protein sequence: CASSFSQLNTEAFF.

V and J are TRBV12-5 and TRBJ2-3; D perhaps matches TRBD2 (6 bases). The CDR3 runs to 15 residues. V was clipped by 4 bases and J by 2 bases, with 13 bases between them. The V gene's germline CDR1 is LGHNT and CDR2 FRNRAP. The CDR3 DNA reads TGTGCTAGTGGTTCGGGGGACTTAAACACAGATACGCAGTATTTT. It yields the protein CASGSGDLNTDTQYF.